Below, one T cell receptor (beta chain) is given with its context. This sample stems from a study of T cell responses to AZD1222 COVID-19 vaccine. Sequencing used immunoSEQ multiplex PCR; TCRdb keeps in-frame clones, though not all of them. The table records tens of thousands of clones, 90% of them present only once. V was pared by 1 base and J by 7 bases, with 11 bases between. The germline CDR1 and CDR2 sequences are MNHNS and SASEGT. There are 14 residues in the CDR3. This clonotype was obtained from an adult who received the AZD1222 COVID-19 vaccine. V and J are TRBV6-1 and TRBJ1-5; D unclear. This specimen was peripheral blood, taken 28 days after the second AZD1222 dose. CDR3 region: CASSEVVGSQPQHF. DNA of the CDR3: TGTGCCAGCAGTGAAGTTGTGGGATCCCAGCCCCAGCATTTT.